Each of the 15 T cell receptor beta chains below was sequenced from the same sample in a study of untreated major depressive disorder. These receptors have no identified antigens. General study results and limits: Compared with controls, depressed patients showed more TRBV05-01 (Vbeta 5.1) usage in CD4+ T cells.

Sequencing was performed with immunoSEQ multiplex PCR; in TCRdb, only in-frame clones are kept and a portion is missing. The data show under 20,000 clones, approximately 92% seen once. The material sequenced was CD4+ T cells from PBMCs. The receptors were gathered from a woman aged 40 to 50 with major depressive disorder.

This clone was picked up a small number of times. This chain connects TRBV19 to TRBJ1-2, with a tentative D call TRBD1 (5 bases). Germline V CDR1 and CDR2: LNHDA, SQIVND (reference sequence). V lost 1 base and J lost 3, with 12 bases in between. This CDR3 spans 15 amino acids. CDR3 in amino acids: CASSIVPGGDYGYTF. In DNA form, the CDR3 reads TGTGCCAGTAGTATAGTCCCAGGAGGGGACTATGGCTACACCTTC.

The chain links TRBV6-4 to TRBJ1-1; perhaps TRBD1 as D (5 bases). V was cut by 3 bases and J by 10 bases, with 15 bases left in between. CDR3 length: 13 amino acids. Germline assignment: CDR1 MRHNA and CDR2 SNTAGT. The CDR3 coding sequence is TGTGCCAGCAGTGAATCGCAGGGATTATCAGCTTTCTTT. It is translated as CASSESQGLSAFF.

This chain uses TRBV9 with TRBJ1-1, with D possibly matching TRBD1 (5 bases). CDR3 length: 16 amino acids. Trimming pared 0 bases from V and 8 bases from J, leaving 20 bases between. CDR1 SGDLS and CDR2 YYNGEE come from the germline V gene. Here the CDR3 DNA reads TGTGCCAGCAGCGTAGGTAGAGGGCAGGGAGGGAAAGAAGCTTTCTTT. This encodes CASSVGRGQGGKEAFF.

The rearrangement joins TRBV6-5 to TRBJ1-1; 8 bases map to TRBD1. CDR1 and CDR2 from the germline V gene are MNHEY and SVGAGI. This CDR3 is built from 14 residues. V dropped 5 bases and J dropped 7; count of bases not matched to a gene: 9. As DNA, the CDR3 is TGTGCCAGCAGTCCATCGGACAGGGTGAGTGAAGCTTTCTTT. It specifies CASSPSDRVSEAFF.

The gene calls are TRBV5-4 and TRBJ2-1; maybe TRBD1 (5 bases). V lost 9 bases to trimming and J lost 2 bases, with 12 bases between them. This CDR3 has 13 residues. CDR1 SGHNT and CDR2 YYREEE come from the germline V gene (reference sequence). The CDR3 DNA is TGTGCCACCATGACAGTTCCCTACAATGAGCAGTTCTTC. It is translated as CATMTVPYNEQFF.

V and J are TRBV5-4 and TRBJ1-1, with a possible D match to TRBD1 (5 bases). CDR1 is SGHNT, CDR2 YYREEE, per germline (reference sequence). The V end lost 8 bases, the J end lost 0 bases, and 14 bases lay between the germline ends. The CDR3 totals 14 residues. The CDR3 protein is CASNRGGMNTEAFF. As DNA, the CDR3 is TGTGCCAGTAATCGGGGGGGGATGAACACTGAAGCTTTCTTT.

CDR3 nucleotide sequence: TGTGCCAGCATCCGGTCGACTAATGAAAAACTGTTTTTT. This gives the protein CASIRSTNEKLFF. V gene TRBV2 combines with J gene TRBJ1-4; D not certain. Germline V gene lookup returns CDR1 SNHLY and CDR2 FYNNEI. CDR3 length: 13 amino acids. V was trimmed by 7 bases and J by 2 bases, leaving 8 bases between them.

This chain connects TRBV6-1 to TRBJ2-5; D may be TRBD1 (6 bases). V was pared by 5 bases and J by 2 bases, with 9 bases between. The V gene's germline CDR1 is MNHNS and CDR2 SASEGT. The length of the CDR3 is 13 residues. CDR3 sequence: CASSWTEQETQYF. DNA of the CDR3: TGTGCCAGCAGTTGGACAGAGCAAGAGACCCAGTACTTC.

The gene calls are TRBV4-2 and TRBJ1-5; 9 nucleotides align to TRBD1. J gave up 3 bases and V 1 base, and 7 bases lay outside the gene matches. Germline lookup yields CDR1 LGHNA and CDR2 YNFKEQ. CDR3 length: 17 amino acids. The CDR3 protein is CASSQVGQGRFNQPQHF. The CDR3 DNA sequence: TGTGCCAGCAGCCAAGTGGGACAGGGTCGTTTCAATCAGCCCCAGCATTTT.

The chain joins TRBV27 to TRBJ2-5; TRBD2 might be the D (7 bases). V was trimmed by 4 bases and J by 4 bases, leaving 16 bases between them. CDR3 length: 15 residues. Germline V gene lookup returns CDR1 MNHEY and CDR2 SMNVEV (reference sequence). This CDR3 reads CASSWTQGRGETQYF. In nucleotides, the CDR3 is TGTGCCAGCAGTTGGACCCAGGGGAGGGGAGAGACCCAGTACTTC.

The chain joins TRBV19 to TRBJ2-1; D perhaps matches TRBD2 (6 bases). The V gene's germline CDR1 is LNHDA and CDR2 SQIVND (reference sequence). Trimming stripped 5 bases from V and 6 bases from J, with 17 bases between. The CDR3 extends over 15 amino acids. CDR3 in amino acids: CASSAQRVGSNEQFF. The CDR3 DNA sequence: TGTGCCAGTAGTGCGCAGCGGGTGGGCAGCAATGAGCAGTTCTTC.

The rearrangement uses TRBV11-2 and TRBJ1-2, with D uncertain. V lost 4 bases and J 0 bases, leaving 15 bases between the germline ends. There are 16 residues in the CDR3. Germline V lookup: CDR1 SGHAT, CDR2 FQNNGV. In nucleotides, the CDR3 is TGTGCCAGCAGCTCCCTCCCGGGGAGGGCTAACTATGGCTACACCTTC. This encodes CASSSLPGRANYGYTF.

CDR3 sequence reads: CASSQDGGGGANVLTF. DNA of the CDR3: TGTGCCAGCAGCCAAGATGGGGGAGGTGGGGCCAACGTCCTGACTTTC. This sequence joins TRBV4-2 and TRBJ2-6, with D maybe TRBD2 (6 bases). V was shortened by 0 bases and J by 3 bases, with 9 bases between the two germline ends. Germline CDR1 and CDR2: LGHNA and YNFKEQ. The CDR3 sequence is 16 residues long.

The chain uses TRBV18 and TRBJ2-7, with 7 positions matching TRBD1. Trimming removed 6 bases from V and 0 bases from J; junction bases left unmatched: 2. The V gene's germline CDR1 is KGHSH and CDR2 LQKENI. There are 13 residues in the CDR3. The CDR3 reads CASSTGASYEQYV. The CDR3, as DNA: TGTGCCAGCTCCACAGGGGCCTCCTACGAGCAGTACGTC.

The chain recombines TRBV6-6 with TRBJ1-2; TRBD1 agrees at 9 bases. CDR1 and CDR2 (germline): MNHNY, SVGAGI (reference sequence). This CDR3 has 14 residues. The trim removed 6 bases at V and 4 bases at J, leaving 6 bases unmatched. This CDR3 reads CASRRTDRGYGYTF. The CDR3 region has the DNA TGTGCCAGCAGAAGAACGGACAGGGGCTATGGCTACACCTTC.